This TCR beta chain originates from a study of Graves' ophthalmopathy and Graves' hyperthyroidism. Germline CDR1 and CDR2: KGHDR and SFDVKD. The CDR3 length is 15 residues. Trimming cost V 2 bases and J 2 bases, with 12 bases left between them. This clonotype was counted many times. Its antigen is as yet unknown. Exclusion covered patients with other autoimmune diseases or uncontrolled infections (as well as pregnancy or lactation). Amplified material comprised TCR beta CDR3 regions derived from RNA transcripts. RT-PCR was first run with HTBI primers, then multiplex PCR in a second round. MiXCR, run by TCRdb on the multiplex PCR reads, gives a single entry per CDR3 protein. The sample includes around 1,000,000 distinct CDR3 sequences, 35% to 40% of them seen just once. Study-wide results and limits: Forecasting of ophthalmopathy progression by the model achieved around 71% sensitivity and 72% to 85% specificity. Blood shared most expanded thyroid clonotypes above 0.001 frequency.

The chain joins TRBV24-1 to TRBJ2-7; the D call may be TRBD1 or TRBD2 (5 bases each). What was sequenced was peripheral blood or thyroid tissue (not recorded which). This TCR was sampled from an adult man with Graves' hyperthyroidism. CDR3 residues: CATSDSQGPTYEQYF. The DNA for the CDR3 is TGTGCCACCAGTGATTCGCAGGGACCCACCTACGAGCAGTACTTC.